The source of this T cell receptor (beta chain) is a study of HIV-infected patients and healthy controls. General study findings and limits: The study did not determine the donors' HLA types.

This clonotype was counted ten times or more. Its target is unknown. Reverse transcription used roughly 450 ng RNA and constant-region primers for alpha and beta. Using multiplexing indices, alpha and beta chain libraries were generated apart by chain-specific third strand synthesis. Priming off the SP2 site generated the second strand. In TCRdb, the 5' RACE reads were re-called with MiXCR into one record per CDR3 protein. The profile shows some 17,000 distinct CDR3 sequences, over 9% of them singletons. All unsorted peripheral T cells were captured because whole blood was used without fractionation. V was trimmed by 7 bases and J by 0 bases, leaving 13 bases between them. The germline V gene has CDR1 SQVTM and CDR2 ANQGSEA. CDR3 length: 14 residues.

V and J are TRBV29-1 and TRBJ2-1, with a tentative D call TRBD2 (5 bases). The sequenced sample consisted of blood. The receptor was isolated from an adult in good health. Here the CDR3 DNA reads TGCAGCGCCGCCACTGGGAGCTCCTACAATGAGCAGTTCTTC. Encoded protein: CSAATGSSYNEQFF.